This TCR beta chain was identified during a study of cytomegalovirus exposure and HLA in healthy donors. Findings and caveats of the study: Altogether, 150 or so TCR beta chains were recorded as cytomegalovirus-associated.

In regard to this clone: The antigen remains undetermined.

The PCR was carried out with 60 Vbeta primers and 13 Jbeta primers. The method was immunoSEQ multiplex PCR; TCRdb's version includes in-frame clones alone and lacks a portion of them. This sample's clone table lists 200,000 to 250,000 clones. The CDR3 length is 17 residues. Germline lookup yields CDR1 LGHNA and CDR2 YSLEER. Trimming removed 4 bases from V and 6 bases from J; junction bases left unmatched: 14. The sequenced material came from PBMCs. V is TRBV4-3 and J is TRBJ2-2; 7 bases are shared with TRBD2. The receptor comes from a woman in her thirties in good health and CMV-seropositive. Written as DNA, the CDR3 is TGCGCCAGCAGCCCACCGGGAGGAGCGGGAAAAGCCGGGGAGCTGTTTTTT. This sequence encodes CASSPPGGAGKAGELFF.